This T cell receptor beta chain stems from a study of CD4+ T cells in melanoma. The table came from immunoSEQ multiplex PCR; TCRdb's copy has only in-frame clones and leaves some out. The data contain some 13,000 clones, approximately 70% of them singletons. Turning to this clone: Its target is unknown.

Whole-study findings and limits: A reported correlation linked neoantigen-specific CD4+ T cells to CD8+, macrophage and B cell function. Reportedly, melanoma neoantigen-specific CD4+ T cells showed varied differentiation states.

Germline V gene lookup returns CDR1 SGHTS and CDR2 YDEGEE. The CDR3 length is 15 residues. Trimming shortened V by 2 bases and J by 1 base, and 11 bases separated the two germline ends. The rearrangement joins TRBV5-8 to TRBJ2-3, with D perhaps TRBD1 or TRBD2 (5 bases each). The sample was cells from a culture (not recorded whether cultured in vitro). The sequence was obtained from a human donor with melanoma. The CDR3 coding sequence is TGTGCCAGCAGCTTCGGGACGAAAGGCACAGATACGCAGTATTTT. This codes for CASSFGTKGTDTQYF.